A single sample gave rise to the 18 T cell receptor beta chains below, sequenced in a study of blood T cell repertoires in COVID-19. The data were produced by immunoSEQ multiplex PCR, yet TCRdb's version contains in-frame clones alone and is incomplete. The top ten hold under 11% of the sample, which has about 300,000 clones, approximately 90% seen once. The sequenced material came from PBMCs or T cells enriched from blood (not recorded which). The receptors stem from a woman aged 18-29 years who had recovered from COVID-19.

The chain has TRBV14 and TRBJ1-1, with D tentatively TRBD1 (5 bases). The CDR3 length is 11 residues. In germline, CDR1 is SGHDN, CDR2 FVKESK. The V and J ends lost 4 bases and 7 bases respectively, with 7 bases between them. The CDR3 DNA sequence: TGTGCCAGCAGCCGGGGGGTTGAAGCTTTCTTT. Its translation is CASSRGVEAFF.

This clone appeared a single time. The rearrangement uses TRBV2 and TRBJ2-7, with D hard to call. The CDR3 length is 14 residues. The V and J ends lost 1 base and 6 bases respectively, with 13 bases between them. The germline V gene encodes CDR1 SNHLY and CDR2 FYNNEI. The CDR3 spells CASSEELSIREQYF. The CDR3 bases are TGTGCCAGCAGTGAAGAGTTGTCTATTCGCGAGCAGTACTTC. Combining the CDR3 with reference TRBV2 and TRBJ2-7 gives the whole variable domain EPEVTQTPSHQVTQMGQEVILRCVPISNHLYFYWYRQILGQKVEFLVSFYNNEISEKSEIFDDQFSVERPDGSNFTLKIRSTKLEDSAMYFCASSEELSIREQYFGPGTRLTVT.

The chain couples TRBV5-4 to TRBJ2-7; TRBD2 agrees at 11 bases. In germline, CDR1 is SGHNT, CDR2 YYREEE (reference sequence). The CDR3 is 15 amino acids. V lost 2 bases to trimming and J lost 3 bases; unmatched junction nucleotides: 4. This CDR3 is CASSFLAGGDYEQYF. In DNA form, the CDR3 reads TGTGCCAGCAGCTTTTTAGCGGGAGGGGACTACGAGCAGTACTTC.

The chain has TRBV10-3 and TRBJ1-1; 10 nucleotides match TRBD1. Germline assignment: CDR1 ENHRY and CDR2 SYGVKD. The CDR3 totals 16 residues. J gave up 4 bases and V 3 bases, and 8 bases lay outside the gene matches. CDR3 region: CAISEWGQGKRTEAFF. The CDR3 DNA reads as TGTGCCATCAGTGAATGGGGACAGGGGAAGCGCACTGAAGCTTTCTTT.

The rearrangement uses TRBV2 and TRBJ1-3; weak D call: TRBD1 (6 bases). CDR1 and CDR2 from the germline V gene are SNHLY and FYNNEI. CDR3 length: 15 residues. Trimming took 4 bases from V and 0 from J, leaving 10 bases between them. The CDR3 region is CASSVGQFSGNTIYF. CDR3 nucleotides: TGTGCCAGCAGTGTCGGACAGTTCTCTGGAAACACCATATATTTT.

The rearrangement uses TRBV7-9 and TRBJ1-1; D is perhaps TRBD1 (5 bases). The germline V and J ends were trimmed by 6 bases and 1 base, with 21 bases remaining between them. Per the germline V gene, CDR1 is SEHNR and CDR2 is FQNEAQ (reference sequence). This CDR3 has 17 amino acids. In nucleotides, the CDR3 is TGTGCCAGCAGATCTACTTGGGCAGGGTTGGGGAACACTGAAGCTTTCTTT. Translating it yields CASRSTWAGLGNTEAFF.

The genes are TRBV5-1 and TRBJ2-3; weak D call: TRBD2 (5 bases). Trimming shortened V by 0 bases and J by 0 bases, and 11 bases separated the two germline ends. This CDR3 has 16 amino acids. CDR1 is SGHRS, CDR2 YFSETQ, per germline. The CDR3 reads CASSLGTASSTDTQYF. Written as DNA, the CDR3 is TGCGCCAGCAGCTTGGGGACTGCCTCTAGCACAGATACGCAGTATTTT.

This clone was seen more than once but under ten times. The chain is built from TRBV7-3 and TRBJ1-1, with D possibly matching TRBD1 (5 bases). V lost 5 bases and J lost 0, with 19 bases in between. CDR1 SGHTA and CDR2 FQGTGA come from the germline V gene. This CDR3 is built from 17 residues. The CDR3 coding sequence is TGTGCCAGCAGCCCGTACGGCAACCAGGGCCTGAACACTGAAGCTTTCTTT. Translated: CASSPYGNQGLNTEAFF.

This clone came up once. The chain combines TRBV28 with TRBJ1-6; unclear D gene. Germline V gene data show CDR1 as MDHEN and CDR2 as SYDVKM. The CDR3 is 17 residues long. V was clipped by 6 bases and J by 2 bases, with 17 bases between them. The CDR3 DNA is TGTGCCAGCAGGATTGCCCCCCTAAGCGCCTATAATTCACCCCTCCACTTT. It specifies CASRIAPLSAYNSPLHF.

The chain is built from TRBV27 and TRBJ1-2; D gene ambiguous. The ends were cut back, 3 bases at V and 4 bases at J, with 15 bases in the middle. The CDR3 runs to 15 residues. Germline loops: CDR1 MNHEY, CDR2 SMNVEV (reference sequence). CDR3 sequence reads: CASSFVEDRRYGYTF. In DNA form, the CDR3 reads TGTGCCAGCAGTTTTGTGGAGGACCGCCGCTATGGCTACACCTTC.

V gene TRBV6-5 combines with J gene TRBJ2-7, with D possibly matching TRBD2 (5 bases). Deletions cut 0 bases from V and 6 bases from J, with 15 bases between. This CDR3 spans 15 amino acids. Germline-derived CDR1 and CDR2 are MNHEY and SVGAGI. The chain's CDR3 is CASSYSRTLPIEQYF. The CDR3 DNA is TGTGCCAGCAGTTACTCAAGGACTCTGCCTATCGAGCAGTACTTC.

The chain combines TRBV4-1 with TRBJ2-7, with 12 bases identical to TRBD2. V lost 4 bases, J lost 3 bases, and 7 bases stayed unmatched. CDR3 length equals 16 residues. Per the germline V gene, CDR1 is MGHRA and CDR2 is YSYEKL. Here the CDR3 reads CASSPLPTSGSYEQYF. In nucleotides, the CDR3 is TGCGCCAGCAGCCCCTTACCGACTAGCGGGAGCTACGAGCAGTACTTC.

The J gene is TRBJ1-1, the V gene TRBV6-5; 7 nucleotides agree with TRBD1. V trimming: 7 bases; J trimming: 6 bases; junction bases outside the gene matches: 8. CDR3 size: 13 residues. Germline CDR1 is MNHEY and CDR2 is SVGAGI. The CDR3 is CASTTGARAEAFF. The CDR3 nucleotides are TGTGCCAGCACCACAGGGGCTAGGGCTGAAGCTTTCTTT.

This clone appeared once. The chain uses TRBV15 and TRBJ1-5, with D maybe TRBD1 (6 bases). The V gene's germline CDR1 is LNHNV and CDR2 YYDKDF (reference sequence). Trimming stripped 2 bases from V and 1 base from J, with 15 bases between. The CDR3 is 17 residues long. The CDR3 nucleotides read TGTGCCACCAGCAGAAGAATGGGACAAATGAGCAATCAGCCCCAGCATTTT. It specifies CATSRRMGQMSNQPQHF.

The CDR3 reads CASSYSGTSSTDTQYF. CDR3 in DNA: TGTGCCAGCAGTTACTCCGGGACTAGCAGCACAGATACGCAGTATTTT. This sequence joins TRBV6-5 and TRBJ2-3; TRBD2 matches 9 bases. The CDR3 extends over 16 amino acids. Germline loops: CDR1 MNHEY, CDR2 SVGAGI. V shed 0 bases and J 0 bases; nucleotides not matched to a gene: 1.

The rearrangement joins TRBV7-9 to TRBJ2-1; 8 bases fit TRBD1. CDR3 size: 15 residues. V shed 0 bases, J shed 7 bases, and the junction held 5 bases outside the gene matches. Per germline, CDR1 SEHNR and CDR2 FQNEAQ (reference sequence). This CDR3 is CASSLAQGARNEQFF. CDR3 in DNA: TGTGCCAGCAGCTTAGCCCAGGGGGCGCGGAATGAGCAGTTCTTC. Variable domain in full (rest from reference TRBV7-9 and TRBJ2-1): DTGVSQNPRHKITKRGQNVTFRCDPISEHNRLYWYRQTLGQGPEFLTYFQNEAQLEKSRLLSDRFSAERPKGSFSTLEIQRTEQGDSAMYLCASSLAQGARNEQFFGPGTRLTVL.

The rearrangement joins TRBV19 to TRBJ1-2, with 9 bases fitting TRBD1. CDR1 is LNHDA and CDR2 is SQIVND in the germline V gene (reference sequence). With V trimmed by 1 base and J by 7 bases, 1 base remained unmatched. The CDR3 sequence is 13 residues long. The CDR3 spells CASSIGTGAGYTF. The CDR3 DNA reads as TGTGCCAGTAGTATAGGGACAGGGGCTGGCTACACCTTC.

This clone was observed a few times. This chain joins TRBV5-1 and TRBJ2-2, with TRBD1 matching 7 bases. The CDR3 extends over 14 amino acids. CDR1 is SGHRS, CDR2 YFSETQ, per germline. Trimming at V came to 4 bases and at J to 7 bases, leaving 7 bases not matched to a gene. Here the CDR3 reads CASSPRQGIGELFF. In DNA form, the CDR3 reads TGCGCCAGCAGCCCCCGACAGGGTATCGGGGAGCTGTTTTTT.